The present entry profiles one T cell receptor beta chain with its context. Its antigen is not known. This sample was included in a study of T-cell memory formation after mild COVID-19. Notes on the study in general: CM and EM subsets held most contracting CD4+ clones; EMRA held CD8+ ones.

The V end lost 0 bases, the J end lost 8 bases, and 13 bases lay between the germline ends. This CDR3 comprises 14 residues. Germline V lookup: CDR1 SEHNR, CDR2 FQNEAQ (reference sequence). TCRdb processed the 5' RACE reads anew with MiXCR; each CDR3 protein has one entry. The data hold around 450,000 distinct CDR3 sequences, with 20% to 25% observed a single time. The chain employs TRBV7-9 and TRBJ1-2, with D perhaps TRBD1 (6 bases). The specimen was PBMCs or a T cell subset sorted from them (not recorded which). The clonotype was recovered from an adult woman who had mild COVID-19 (a few samples of this study predate the infection). Cell type and time point are not known. CDR3 residues: CASSLAGGARGYTF. The CDR3 DNA reads as TGTGCCAGCAGCTTAGCGGGGGGGGCCCGCGGCTACACCTTC.